The sequence of this T cell receptor (beta chain) was determined in a study of cytomegalovirus exposure and HLA in healthy donors. Points from the study as a whole: CMV serostatus was the only recorded immune exposure for donors. The authors listed 150 to 200 TCR beta chains as cytomegalovirus-associated. An analysis was carried out later, and it reportedly showed fewer N-insertions in an Asian-associated ancestry cluster than the approximately 680-donor mean. Later on, an analysis tied approximately 17,000 TCR beta sequences to HLA alleles at 0.05 false discovery rate.

CDR3 length: 13 amino acids. In germline, CDR1 is SGHTA, CDR2 FQGNSA. V lost 1 base and J 7 bases, leaving 8 bases between the germline ends. Of note for this clone: Its matching antigen is unknown.

The PCR contained 60 Vbeta and 13 Jbeta primers. Profiled with immunoSEQ multiplex PCR; TCRdb holds only in-frame clones, not every one. The sample holds about 140,000 clones, 75% to 90% seen once. Input material: PBMCs. The sequence came from a man aged 40-49 years in good health and CMV-seronegative. The chain employs TRBV7-2 and TRBJ1-5; D ambiguous. CDR3 coding DNA: TGTGCCAGCAGCTTAGGGGTCGGGCAGCCCCAGCATTTT. Translated, it gives CASSLGVGQPQHF.